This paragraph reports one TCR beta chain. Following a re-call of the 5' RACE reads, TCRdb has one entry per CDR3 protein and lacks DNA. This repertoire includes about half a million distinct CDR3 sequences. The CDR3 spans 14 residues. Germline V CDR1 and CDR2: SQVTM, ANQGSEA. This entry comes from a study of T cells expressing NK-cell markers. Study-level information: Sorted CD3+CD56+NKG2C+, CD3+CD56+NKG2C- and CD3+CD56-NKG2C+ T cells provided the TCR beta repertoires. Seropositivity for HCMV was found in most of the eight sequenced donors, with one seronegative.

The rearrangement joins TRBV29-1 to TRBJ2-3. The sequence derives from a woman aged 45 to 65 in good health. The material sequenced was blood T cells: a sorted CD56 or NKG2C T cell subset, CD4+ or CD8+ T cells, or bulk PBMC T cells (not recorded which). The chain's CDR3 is CSVDQATSTDTQYF.